A selection of T cell receptor beta chains follows, all from one sample in a study of T cells in Graves' hyperthyroidism and ophthalmopathy. MiXCR, run by TCRdb on the multiplex PCR reads, gives a single entry per CDR3 protein. The data hold 370,000 or so distinct CDR3 sequences, with about 13% observed a single time. The sequenced sample consisted of blood. The receptors come from a man under 40 with Graves' hyperthyroidism that later progressed to Graves' ophthalmopathy. Both conserved end residues are part of each CDR3. Each record gives: D gene, J gene, clone size, V gene, CDR3 protein, CDR3 DNA. D genes are given only for firm matches. Only some rows state a clone size, as once, few, many or a class for expanded clones.

>TRBD1|TRBJ1-1|many|TRBV2
CASRTGGYTEAFF
TGTGCCAGCAGGACAGGGGGATACACTGAAGCTTTCTTT
>NA|TRBJ2-5|NA|TRBV10-3
CAISRTSSGQETQYF
TGTGCCATCAGCAGGACATCCTCCGGGCAAGAGACCCAGTACTTC
>NA|TRBJ2-7|NA|TRBV6-2/TRBV6-3
CASSQQGKRYLHEQYF
TGTGCCAGCAGCCAACAAGGTAAAAGATACCTCCACGAGCAGTACTTC
>TRBD2|TRBJ2-7|NA|TRBV9
CASSVAASGGVFSYEQYF
TGTGCCAGCAGCGTAGCGGCTAGCGGGGGGGTATTCTCCTACGAGCAGTACTTC
>TRBD1|TRBJ1-5|many|TRBV10-1
CASSVTGFDQPQHF
TGCGCCAGCAGTGTGACAGGGTTCGATCAGCCCCAGCATTTT
>TRBD1|TRBJ1-2|NA|TRBV4-1
CASSQGAGGDYGYTF
TGCGCCAGCAGCCAAGGGGCAGGGGGGGACTATGGCTACACCTTC
>TRBD1|TRBJ1-5|many|TRBV13
CASSSGTGGGQPQHF
TGTGCCAGCAGCTCGGGGACAGGGGGAGGTCAGCCCCAGCATTTT
>NA|TRBJ1-2|many|TRBV28
CASSLSNGGLDGYTF
TGTGCCAGCAGTTTATCCAATGGGGGCCTTGATGGCTACACCTTC
>TRBD2|TRBJ2-1|NA|TRBV9
CASSVRLAGINEQFF
TGTGCCAGCAGCGTACGACTAGCGGGGATCAATGAGCAGTTCTTC
>NA|TRBJ1-2|many|TRBV24-1
CATRAAGTNYGYTF
TGTGCCACCAGGGCCGCGGGTACGAACTATGGCTACACCTTC
>TRBD1|TRBJ2-7|many|TRBV18
CASSPPGQGARYEQYF
TGTGCCAGCTCACCCCCGGGACAGGGGGCGCGGTACGAGCAGTACTTC
>NA|TRBJ2-3|many|TRBV19
CASSSRGTSTDTQYF
TGTGCCAGTAGTTCCAGGGGAACAAGCACAGATACGCAGTATTTT
>TRBD1|TRBJ2-5|many|TRBV20-1
CSAGRGRETQYF
TGCAGTGCCGGCAGGGGGCGAGAGACCCAGTACTTC
>NA|TRBJ2-3|many|TRBV7-3
CASSLRVGGWEDTQYF
TGTGCCAGCAGCTTAAGAGTCGGGGGCTGGGAAGATACGCAGTATTTT
>TRBD1|TRBJ1-1|many|TRBV14
CASSHNRGNTEAFF
TGTGCCAGCAGCCATAACAGGGGGAACACTGAAGCTTTCTTT
>TRBD1|TRBJ1-1|many|TRBV12-3/TRBV12-4
CASSFFKSATGEAFF
TGTGCCAGCAGTTTCTTTAAGAGCGCGACAGGGGAAGCTTTCTTT
>NA|TRBJ1-2|few|TRBV20-1
CSAREGAGGYTF
TGCAGTGCTAGAGAGGGGGCGGGAGGCTACACCTTC
>TRBD1|TRBJ2-7|many|TRBV18
CASSPAGTGYEQYF
TGTGCCAGCTCACCCGCCGGGACAGGCTACGAGCAGTACTTC
>NA|TRBJ2-7|many|TRBV28
CASSLLREPSYEQYF
TGTGCCAGCAGTTTATTGCGGGAACCCTCCTACGAGCAGTACTTC
>TRBD2|TRBJ2-2|NA|TRBV20-1
CSARVAGGQGTGELFF
TGCAGTGCTAGAGTAGCGGGGGGGCAGGGGACCGGGGAGCTGTTTTTT
>TRBD1|TRBJ2-1|many|TRBV28
CASSLDRGGGNEQFF
TGTGCCAGCAGCCTGGACAGGGGGGGTGGGAATGAGCAGTTCTTC
>TRBD2|TRBJ2-1|many|TRBV28
CASSLRGGRLNEQFF
TGTGCCAGCAGTTTACGGGGGGGCCGACTGAATGAGCAGTTCTTC
>NA|TRBJ2-1|many|TRBV28
CASSSPAGQSYNEQFF
TGTGCCAGCAGTTCACCCGCGGGACAATCCTACAATGAGCAGTTCTTC
>NA|TRBJ1-2|few|TRBV20-1
CSARIRTSGYTF
TGCAGTGCTAGAATACGGACCTCTGGCTACACCTTC
>TRBD1|TRBJ1-5|NA|TRBV6-1
CASSENRGIQPQHF
TGTGCCAGCAGTGAAAACAGGGGAATTCAGCCCCAGCATTTT
>TRBD2|TRBJ2-5|many|TRBV6-1
CASSPNLGRGGRETQYF
TGTGCCAGCAGCCCCAATCTCGGGCGGGGGGGCAGGGAGACCCAGTACTTC
>TRBD1|TRBJ2-2|NA|TRBV19
CASSRGQGAKELFF
TGTGCCAGTAGTCGGGGACAGGGGGCGAAGGAGCTGTTTTTT